Listed below are T cell receptor beta chains from one sample, sequenced in a study of blood T cell repertoires in COVID-19. The table came from immunoSEQ multiplex PCR; TCRdb's copy has only in-frame clones and leaves some out. The sample lists around 250,000 clones; more than 80% were seen once. Sequencing was carried out using PBMCs or T cells enriched from blood (not recorded which). These receptors were collected from a man in his fifties who had been exposed to COVID-19. Both conserved end residues are part of each CDR3. Each record gives: CDR3 DNA, CDR3 protein, V gene, D gene, CDR3 length, J gene, clone size. D genes are given only for firm matches. Some rows have no size entry. The others give once, few or many, or a class for an expanded clone.

CDR3nt: TGTGCCAGTAGTATAGATCGGCAGGGGGCCCTGAGCAATCAGCCCCAGCATTTT
CDR3aa: CASSIDRQGALSNQPQHF
v_gene: TRBV19
d_gene: TRBD1
len: 18
j_gene: TRBJ1-5
abundance: NA

CDR3nt: TGTGCCAGCAGCCACGGGACTTTCTACACTGAAGCTTTCTTT
CDR3aa: CASSHGTFYTEAFF
v_gene: TRBV7-2
d_gene: NA
len: 14
j_gene: TRBJ1-1
abundance: NA

CDR3nt: TGTGCCAGCAGCTTAGTTCGTCGGGGGAGCACAGATACGCAGTATTTT
CDR3aa: CASSLVRRGSTDTQYF
v_gene: TRBV11-1
d_gene: NA
len: 16
j_gene: TRBJ2-3
abundance: NA

CDR3nt: TGCGCCAGCGCCGTGGGCATGAACACTGAAGCTTTCTTT
CDR3aa: CASAVGMNTEAFF
v_gene: TRBV5-1
d_gene: NA
len: 13
j_gene: TRBJ1-1
abundance: NA

CDR3nt: TGTGCCAGCAGTGAAGCTCGAAGGAGCTCTGGAAACACCATATATTTT
CDR3aa: CASSEARRSSGNTIYF
v_gene: TRBV2
d_gene: NA
len: 16
j_gene: TRBJ1-3
abundance: NA

CDR3nt: TGTGCCTGGAGGAAAGAGCGCAATCAGCCCCAGCATTTT
CDR3aa: CAWRKERNQPQHF
v_gene: TRBV30
d_gene: NA
len: 13
j_gene: TRBJ1-5
abundance: NA

CDR3nt: TGTGCCAGCTTGCCAGCGCACTTGGATACGCAGTATTTT
CDR3aa: CASLPAHLDTQYF
v_gene: TRBV2
d_gene: NA
len: 13
j_gene: TRBJ2-3
abundance: NA

CDR3nt: TGTGCCAGCAGCTTAGCTGGGCCGAACACTGAAGCTTTCTTT
CDR3aa: CASSLAGPNTEAFF
v_gene: TRBV7-3
d_gene: NA
len: 14
j_gene: TRBJ1-1
abundance: NA

CDR3nt: TGTGCCAGCTCACTCGGGGGGATGTCCGAGCAGTACTTC
CDR3aa: CASSLGGMSEQYF
v_gene: TRBV18
d_gene: TRBD2
len: 13
j_gene: TRBJ2-7
abundance: NA

CDR3nt: TGTGCCAGCAGTTACTCAGGGAGAGGCTACACCTTC
CDR3aa: CASSYSGRGYTF
v_gene: TRBV6-2/TRBV6-3
d_gene: NA
len: 12
j_gene: TRBJ1-2
abundance: NA

CDR3nt: TGTGCCTGGGAAAAGAACGGTTCCCCCTACGAGCAGTACTTC
CDR3aa: CAWEKNGSPYEQYF
v_gene: TRBV30
d_gene: NA
len: 14
j_gene: TRBJ2-7
abundance: NA

CDR3nt: TGCGCCAGCAGCTTGGCCGGGACACCTGAAGCTTTCTTT
CDR3aa: CASSLAGTPEAFF
v_gene: TRBV5-1
d_gene: NA
len: 13
j_gene: TRBJ1-1
abundance: NA

CDR3nt: TGTGCCAGCAGTAGACAGGGGGTGAACACTGAAGCTTTCTTT
CDR3aa: CASSRQGVNTEAFF
v_gene: TRBV6-5
d_gene: TRBD1
len: 14
j_gene: TRBJ1-1
abundance: once

CDR3nt: TGCAGTGCTAGTACGGGAGGGCCGAAAGAGACCCAGTACTTC
CDR3aa: CSASTGGPKETQYF
v_gene: TRBV20-1
d_gene: TRBD2
len: 14
j_gene: TRBJ2-5
abundance: NA

CDR3nt: TGTGCTAGTGGTTTGCTCCAATTTACAGGGACATGGAGCAATCAGCCCCAGCATTTT
CDR3aa: CASGLLQFTGTWSNQPQHF
v_gene: TRBV12-5
d_gene: NA
len: 19
j_gene: TRBJ1-5
abundance: NA

CDR3nt: TGTGCCAGCAGCTTCAGTCCGAATGTGGGCTACACCTTC
CDR3aa: CASSFSPNVGYTF
v_gene: TRBV11-2
d_gene: NA
len: 13
j_gene: TRBJ1-2
abundance: NA

CDR3nt: TGTGCCAGTAGTATCAACAGGTCGGGCAGCTCGCAGTTCTTC
CDR3aa: CASSINRSGSSQFF
v_gene: TRBV19
d_gene: NA
len: 14
j_gene: TRBJ2-1
abundance: NA

CDR3nt: TGTGCCAGCAGCTTGGCGTCACAAGCCCTAGGGCCCCAGCATTTT
CDR3aa: CASSLASQALGPQHF
v_gene: TRBV5-6
d_gene: NA
len: 15
j_gene: TRBJ1-5
abundance: NA

CDR3nt: TGCGCCAGCAGCCCAATTCCCGCGGACTCTGGAAACACCATATATTTT
CDR3aa: CASSPIPADSGNTIYF
v_gene: TRBV5-1
d_gene: NA
len: 16
j_gene: TRBJ1-3
abundance: NA

CDR3nt: TGCGCCAGCAGCTTGACAGGGAACACTGAAGCTTTCTTT
CDR3aa: CASSLTGNTEAFF
v_gene: TRBV5-1
d_gene: NA
len: 13
j_gene: TRBJ1-1
abundance: NA

CDR3nt: TGTGCCAGCAGAGATATTCGGACAGGGAGGTACGAGCAGTACTTC
CDR3aa: CASRDIRTGRYEQYF
v_gene: TRBV25-1
d_gene: TRBD1
len: 15
j_gene: TRBJ2-7
abundance: NA

CDR3nt: TGTGCCAGCAGAGACCAGGGGCTTGGGAACACTGAAGCTTTCTTT
CDR3aa: CASRDQGLGNTEAFF
v_gene: TRBV28
d_gene: NA
len: 15
j_gene: TRBJ1-1
abundance: NA

CDR3nt: TGTGCCAGCAGTGTGGAACAGGGAACTGAAGCTTTCTTT
CDR3aa: CASSVEQGTEAFF
v_gene: TRBV2
d_gene: NA
len: 13
j_gene: TRBJ1-1
abundance: NA

CDR3nt: TGTGCCAGCTCCCCTATTGGAGGGGGCGAGACTGAAGCTTTCTTT
CDR3aa: CASSPIGGGETEAFF
v_gene: TRBV18
d_gene: TRBD1
len: 15
j_gene: TRBJ1-1
abundance: NA

CDR3nt: TGTGCCAGCAGTTCCGGGACAGCGACACAAGAAGCTTTCTTT
CDR3aa: CASSSGTATQEAFF
v_gene: TRBV28
d_gene: TRBD1
len: 14
j_gene: TRBJ1-1
abundance: NA

CDR3nt: TGCAGCGTTGGGGCCCCGGGACTTACTCCAGGCTCCTACAATGAGCAGTTCTTC
CDR3aa: CSVGAPGLTPGSYNEQFF
v_gene: TRBV29-1
d_gene: NA
len: 18
j_gene: TRBJ2-1
abundance: NA

CDR3nt: TGCGCCAGCAGCCCCGGGACAGGGGGATCCGAGCAGTACTTC
CDR3aa: CASSPGTGGSEQYF
v_gene: TRBV5-1
d_gene: TRBD1
len: 14
j_gene: TRBJ2-7
abundance: NA

CDR3nt: TGTGCCAGCCTCCGGGACAGGGGATTTTTTTACTATGGCTACACCTTC
CDR3aa: CASLRDRGFFYYGYTF
v_gene: TRBV21-1
d_gene: NA
len: 16
j_gene: TRBJ1-2
abundance: NA

CDR3nt: TGCGCCAGCAGGACGACAGGGGAGAACACTGAAGCTTTCTTT
CDR3aa: CASRTTGENTEAFF
v_gene: TRBV5-1
d_gene: TRBD1
len: 14
j_gene: TRBJ1-1
abundance: NA

CDR3nt: TGTGCCAGCAGCTTAATACAGGGGTCTGGTGAAAAACTGTTTTTT
CDR3aa: CASSLIQGSGEKLFF
v_gene: TRBV11-2
d_gene: TRBD1
len: 15
j_gene: TRBJ1-4
abundance: NA

CDR3nt: TGTGCCAGCTCACCATTTCGGGACAGTACATTGGGCTCTGGAAACACCATATATTTT
CDR3aa: CASSPFRDSTLGSGNTIYF
v_gene: TRBV18
d_gene: TRBD1
len: 19
j_gene: TRBJ1-3
abundance: NA

CDR3nt: TGTGCCAGCAGTTCTCTTGGCCAGCCCCAGCATTTT
CDR3aa: CASSSLGQPQHF
v_gene: TRBV6-5
d_gene: NA
len: 12
j_gene: TRBJ1-5
abundance: NA

CDR3nt: TGTGCCAGCTCACCATATATGATTTCAAGACAGGGGAACACTGAAGCTTTCTTT
CDR3aa: CASSPYMISRQGNTEAFF
v_gene: TRBV18
d_gene: TRBD1
len: 18
j_gene: TRBJ1-1
abundance: NA

CDR3nt: TGTGCCAGCAGCACAATTGAGGGACTAGCGGGCCACAATGAGCAGTTCTTC
CDR3aa: CASSTIEGLAGHNEQFF
v_gene: TRBV28
d_gene: TRBD2
len: 17
j_gene: TRBJ2-1
abundance: NA

CDR3nt: TGTGCCAGTAGTCCCCGGACTAGCGGGAGTATTAACGGGGAGCTGTTTTTT
CDR3aa: CASSPRTSGSINGELFF
v_gene: TRBV19
d_gene: TRBD2
len: 17
j_gene: TRBJ2-2
abundance: NA

CDR3nt: TGCAGCGTTGAAACTCGGGTAGTAACTGAAGCTTTCTTT
CDR3aa: CSVETRVVTEAFF
v_gene: TRBV29-1
d_gene: NA
len: 13
j_gene: TRBJ1-1
abundance: NA

CDR3nt: TGTGCCAGCAGCCAGGGGACTGCTGAAGCTTTCTTT
CDR3aa: CASSQGTAEAFF
v_gene: TRBV3-1/TRBV3-2
d_gene: NA
len: 12
j_gene: TRBJ1-1
abundance: NA

CDR3nt: TGTGCCAGCAGCTGGGGGGGTGGCTACACCTTC
CDR3aa: CASSWGGGYTF
v_gene: TRBV6-6
d_gene: NA
len: 11
j_gene: TRBJ1-2
abundance: few